Listed below are T cell receptor beta chains from one sample, sequenced in a study of blood T cells in healthy people across ages. TCRdb used MiXCR to reprocess the 5' RACE reads, holding one entry per CDR3 protein. This table has some 290,000 distinct CDR3 sequences, roughly 27% appearing once. The sequenced sample consisted of blood. The receptor set was obtained from a woman between 70 and 85 years old in good health. The CDR3 runs from the conserved cysteine through the conserved F or W. The order of the fields is CDR3 protein, CDR3 DNA, J gene, clone size, V gene, D gene. The D gene is left open where the match is weak. Rows give clone size only sometimes, using once, few, many, or a class for an expanded clone.

CDR3aa: CASSLPGQSVVRSEQFF
CDR3nt: TGTGCCAGCAGTTTACCAGGACAGAGCGTAGTTAGGAGTGAGCAGTTCTTC
j_gene: TRBJ2-1
abundance: few
v_gene: TRBV12-3/TRBV12-4
d_gene: NA

CDR3aa: CASSLLASSSYNEQFF
CDR3nt: TGTGCCAGCAGCTTACTAGCGTCGAGCTCCTACAATGAGCAGTTCTTC
j_gene: TRBJ2-1
abundance: once
v_gene: TRBV12-3/TRBV12-4
d_gene: TRBD2

CDR3aa: CASSLPSSLLADPNEEQYF
CDR3nt: TGTGCCAGCAGCTTGCCCTCCAGTCTCCTAGCGGACCCCAACGAGGAGCAGTACTTC
j_gene: TRBJ2-7
abundance: few
v_gene: TRBV5-6
d_gene: TRBD2

CDR3aa: CASKGTSGRIADTQYF
CDR3nt: TGTGCCAGCAAGGGGACTAGCGGGAGAATCGCAGATACGCAGTATTTT
j_gene: TRBJ2-3
abundance: few
v_gene: TRBV28
d_gene: TRBD2

CDR3aa: CASSYGRTNSGNTIYF
CDR3nt: TGTGCCAGCAGTTACGGAAGGACCAACTCTGGAAACACCATATATTTT
j_gene: TRBJ1-3
abundance: NA
v_gene: TRBV6-2/TRBV6-3
d_gene: NA

CDR3aa: CASSQDSGTAQYF
CDR3nt: TGTGCCAGCAGCCAGGATAGCGGGACGGCGCAGTATTTT
j_gene: TRBJ2-3
abundance: NA
v_gene: TRBV3-1
d_gene: TRBD2

CDR3aa: CSVEDEARFSGYTF
CDR3nt: TGCAGCGTTGAAGATGAAGCTCGCTTTTCTGGCTACACCTTC
j_gene: TRBJ1-2
abundance: NA
v_gene: TRBV29-1
d_gene: NA

CDR3aa: CASSSLQGPETQYF
CDR3nt: TGTGCCAGCAGTTCCCTTCAGGGCCCAGAGACCCAGTACTTC
j_gene: TRBJ2-5
abundance: once
v_gene: TRBV28
d_gene: NA

CDR3aa: CSASFASTDTQYF
CDR3nt: TGCAGTGCTAGCTTCGCGTCCACAGATACGCAGTATTTT
j_gene: TRBJ2-3
abundance: few
v_gene: TRBV20-1
d_gene: NA

CDR3aa: CSATRGISYEQYF
CDR3nt: TGCAGTGCCACTCGGGGCATTTCCTACGAGCAGTACTTC
j_gene: TRBJ2-7
abundance: NA
v_gene: TRBV20-1
d_gene: NA

CDR3aa: CASSPGNSATQYF
CDR3nt: TGTGCCAGCAGCCCTGGTAATAGCGCGACGCAGTATTTT
j_gene: TRBJ2-3
abundance: NA
v_gene: TRBV7-2
d_gene: NA

CDR3aa: CSARGEGETQYF
CDR3nt: TGCAGTGCCCGCGGGGAGGGGGAGACCCAGTACTTC
j_gene: TRBJ2-5
abundance: NA
v_gene: TRBV20-1
d_gene: TRBD2

CDR3aa: CSVGQGEGTDTQYF
CDR3nt: TGCAGCGTGGGACAGGGGGAAGGCACAGATACGCAGTATTTT
j_gene: TRBJ2-3
abundance: few
v_gene: TRBV29-1
d_gene: TRBD1

CDR3aa: CASSVAGTIDGYTF
CDR3nt: TGCGCCAGCAGCGTCGCCGGGACCATTGATGGCTACACCTTC
j_gene: TRBJ1-2
abundance: NA
v_gene: TRBV5-1
d_gene: NA

CDR3aa: CASYSGGRGNNEQFF
CDR3nt: TGCGCCAGCTACAGCGGGGGGCGCGGGAACAATGAGCAGTTCTTC
j_gene: TRBJ2-1
abundance: NA
v_gene: TRBV5-1
d_gene: TRBD2

CDR3aa: CSVKLGQAKVNIQYF
CDR3nt: TGCAGCGTGAAGTTGGGACAGGCGAAAGTAAACATTCAGTACTTC
j_gene: TRBJ2-4
abundance: few
v_gene: TRBV29-1
d_gene: TRBD1

CDR3aa: CANSASGQGAEKLFF
CDR3nt: TGTGCCAACAGCGCATCGGGACAGGGCGCTGAAAAACTGTTTTTT
j_gene: TRBJ1-4
abundance: NA
v_gene: TRBV9
d_gene: TRBD1

CDR3aa: CASSTGYEQFF
CDR3nt: TGTGCCAGCAGCACAGGTTATGAGCAGTTCTTC
j_gene: TRBJ2-1
abundance: few
v_gene: TRBV27
d_gene: NA

CDR3aa: CASSPTSGAYNEQFF
CDR3nt: TGTGCCAGCAGCCCTACTAGCGGAGCTTACAATGAGCAGTTCTTC
j_gene: TRBJ2-1
abundance: few
v_gene: TRBV7-6
d_gene: TRBD2

CDR3aa: CSAQGPNRGSEQYF
CDR3nt: TGCAGTGCCCAAGGGCCGAACAGGGGCAGCGAGCAGTACTTC
j_gene: TRBJ2-7
abundance: NA
v_gene: TRBV20-1
d_gene: TRBD1

CDR3aa: CSASRTVHEKLFF
CDR3nt: TGCAGTGCTAGTCGGACAGTTCATGAAAAACTGTTTTTT
j_gene: TRBJ1-4
abundance: NA
v_gene: TRBV20-1
d_gene: NA

CDR3aa: CASSEGRDGDTQYF
CDR3nt: TGTGCCAGCAGTGAAGGCAGGGACGGCGATACGCAGTATTTT
j_gene: TRBJ2-3
abundance: NA
v_gene: TRBV2
d_gene: NA

CDR3aa: CSAKSGSYNEQFF
CDR3nt: TGCAGTGCTAAAAGCGGGTCCTACAATGAGCAGTTCTTC
j_gene: TRBJ2-1
abundance: few
v_gene: TRBV20-1
d_gene: NA

CDR3aa: CASSQGNLNTEAFF
CDR3nt: TGCGCCAGCAGCCAAGGGAACTTGAACACTGAAGCTTTCTTT
j_gene: TRBJ1-1
abundance: NA
v_gene: TRBV4-1
d_gene: NA

CDR3aa: CASSQDGTRRYNEQFF
CDR3nt: TGCGCCAGCAGCCAAGATGGGACTAGAAGGTACAATGAGCAGTTCTTC
j_gene: TRBJ2-1
abundance: few
v_gene: TRBV4-3
d_gene: TRBD2

CDR3aa: CASSSRQKATNEKLFF
CDR3nt: TGCGCCAGCAGCTCCCGACAGAAAGCAACTAATGAAAAACTGTTTTTT
j_gene: TRBJ1-4
abundance: NA
v_gene: TRBV5-1
d_gene: NA

CDR3aa: CASTPDRGGANVLTF
CDR3nt: TGTGCCAGCACTCCCGACAGGGGTGGAGCCAACGTCCTGACTTTC
j_gene: TRBJ2-6
abundance: NA
v_gene: TRBV2
d_gene: TRBD1

CDR3aa: CSARSSLQNLNQPQHF
CDR3nt: TGCAGTGCTAGATCTTCTCTACAGAATCTCAATCAGCCCCAGCATTTT
j_gene: TRBJ1-5
abundance: few
v_gene: TRBV20-1
d_gene: NA

CDR3aa: CASSYSPGTSASYEQYF
CDR3nt: TGTGCCAGCAGTTACTCTCCCGGTACTAGCGCCTCCTACGAGCAGTACTTC
j_gene: TRBJ2-7
abundance: many
v_gene: TRBV6-2/TRBV6-3
d_gene: TRBD2

CDR3aa: CAISGGRGDYGYTF
CDR3nt: TGTGCCATCAGTGGCGGCAGGGGTGACTATGGCTACACCTTC
j_gene: TRBJ1-2
abundance: NA
v_gene: TRBV10-3
d_gene: NA

CDR3aa: CASSLGERSIQYF
CDR3nt: TGTGCCAGCAGCTTAGGAGAGCGGAGCATTCAGTACTTC
j_gene: TRBJ2-4
abundance: NA
v_gene: TRBV7-2
d_gene: NA

CDR3aa: CSARGRLAGGSREQYF
CDR3nt: TGCAGTGCTAGAGGGAGACTAGCGGGAGGATCCCGCGAGCAGTACTTC
j_gene: TRBJ2-7
abundance: NA
v_gene: TRBV20-1
d_gene: TRBD2

CDR3aa: CASSVGGARETQYF
CDR3nt: TGTGCCAGCAGCGTGGGCGGAGCCCGGGAGACCCAGTACTTC
j_gene: TRBJ2-5
abundance: NA
v_gene: TRBV9
d_gene: NA

CDR3aa: CASTLEENSYEQYF
CDR3nt: TGCGCCAGCACCCTGGAGGAGAACTCCTACGAGCAGTACTTC
j_gene: TRBJ2-7
abundance: few
v_gene: TRBV5-1
d_gene: NA

CDR3aa: CSARERARGTQYF
CDR3nt: TGCAGTGCTAGAGAGCGTGCGAGGGGTACGCAGTATTTT
j_gene: TRBJ2-3
abundance: few
v_gene: TRBV20-1
d_gene: NA

CDR3aa: CASSLGSFEQFF
CDR3nt: TGCGCCAGCAGCTTGGGCTCGTTTGAGCAGTTCTTC
j_gene: TRBJ2-1
abundance: NA
v_gene: TRBV5-1
d_gene: NA

CDR3aa: CASRYSGTGAYEQYF
CDR3nt: TGTGCCAGCAGGTACTCCGGGACAGGGGCCTACGAGCAGTACTTC
j_gene: TRBJ2-7
abundance: NA
v_gene: TRBV6-6
d_gene: TRBD1

CDR3aa: CASSHRTGRQETQYF
CDR3nt: TGCGCCAGCAGCCACCGTACAGGGAGACAAGAGACCCAGTACTTC
j_gene: TRBJ2-5
abundance: few
v_gene: TRBV4-1
d_gene: NA

CDR3aa: CASSSASLKNIQYF
CDR3nt: TGTGCCAGCAGTTCGGCGTCTCTCAAAAACATTCAGTACTTC
j_gene: TRBJ2-4
abundance: NA
v_gene: TRBV6-2/TRBV6-3
d_gene: NA

CDR3aa: CASSLQANTGELFF
CDR3nt: TGTGCCAGCAGCCTACAGGCGAACACCGGGGAGCTGTTTTTT
j_gene: TRBJ2-2
abundance: few
v_gene: TRBV7-9
d_gene: NA

CDR3aa: CASSARGAADTEAFF
CDR3nt: TGTGCCAGCAGCGCCAGAGGGGCGGCGGACACTGAAGCTTTCTTT
j_gene: TRBJ1-1
abundance: NA
v_gene: TRBV4-2
d_gene: NA